These 9 T cell receptor beta chains were all obtained from the same sample, sequenced in a study of cytomegalovirus exposure and HLA in healthy donors. The PCR had 60 Vbeta and 13 Jbeta primers. TCRdb's copy holds only in-frame clones and misses some; the assay was immunoSEQ multiplex PCR. The profile shows 120,000 or so clones, approximately 17% of them singletons. Sequencing used PBMCs. The receptors stem from a female donor in good health and CMV-seropositive.

This clone was observed a few times. J is TRBJ1-1 and V is TRBV5-1; D call uncertain. Germline CDR1 reads SGHRS; CDR2 reads YFSETQ. CDR3 length: 13 residues. Trimming took 0 bases from V and 6 from J, leaving 9 bases between them. CDR3 nucleotide sequence: TGCGCCAGCAGCTTGGTGGGAGGGTCTGAAGCTTTCTTT. Its protein is CASSLVGGSEAFF.

V is TRBV9 and J is TRBJ2-1; tentative D call: TRBD2 (6 bases). There are 16 residues in the CDR3. Germline CDR1 is SGDLS and CDR2 is YYNGEE. V lost 3 bases and J 2 bases, leaving 15 bases between the germline ends. In nucleotides, the CDR3 is TGTGCCAGCAGCGAGCCAGCGGGCCCGACCTACAATGAGCAGTTCTTC. Translation: CASSEPAGPTYNEQFF.

This clone has only a few counts. The chain joins TRBV27 to TRBJ1-1, with TRBD1 identical over 7 bases. The CDR3 sequence is 14 residues long. Trimming at V came to 4 bases and at J to 4 bases, leaving 6 bases not matched to a gene. CDR1 is MNHEY, CDR2 SMNVEV, per germline (reference sequence). CDR3 in amino acids: CASSSGGRSTEAFF. The CDR3 DNA follows: TGTGCCAGCAGTTCAGGGGGACGGTCCACTGAAGCTTTCTTT.

This clone appeared a few times. One end of the junction is discordant with germline, which a read error may explain. The V and J genes are TRBV30 and TRBJ2-5; 9 nucleotides line up with TRBD1. Germline lookup yields CDR1 GTSNPN and CDR2 SVGIG (reference sequence). This CDR3 comprises 12 residues. As DNA, the CDR3 is TGTGCCTGGGACAGGGGGGGAGAGGCCCAGTACTTC. Translated, it gives CAWDRGGEAQYF.

The rearrangement joins TRBV29-1 to TRBJ2-1; 8 bases agree with TRBD2. Trimming took 2 bases from V and 3 from J; bases not matched to a gene: 6. The CDR3 loop spans 15 amino acids. Germline lookup yields CDR1 SQVTM and CDR2 ANQGSEA. DNA of the CDR3: TGCAGCGTTGAAAGGGCGGGGGGTTTCTACAATGAGCAGTTCTTC. As protein: CSVERAGGFYNEQFF.

This clone appeared a few times. The CDR3 coding sequence is TGCGCCAGCAGCTTGGATGACAGGGGTTTGTACGAGCAGTACTTC. Translated: CASSLDDRGLYEQYF. V is TRBV5-1 and J is TRBJ2-7, with 8 bases lining up with TRBD1. The CDR3 consists of 15 residues. Germline V gene sequence: CDR1 SGHRS, CDR2 YFSETQ. Trimming at V came to 0 bases and at J to 4 bases, leaving 6 bases not matched to a gene.

This clone has only a few counts. V usage is TRBV30 and J usage is TRBJ2-1; the D is unclear. The V gene lost 0 bases and the J gene lost 7 bases, with 4 bases spanning the gap. The CDR3 runs to 11 residues. From germline, CDR1 is GTSNPN and CDR2 SVGIG (reference sequence). The CDR3 coding sequence is TGTGCCTGGAGTGTAATAAATGAGCAGTTCTTC. Encoded protein: CAWSVINEQFF. The complete variable domain, with remaining parts taken from reference TRBV30 and TRBJ2-1, reads SQTIHQWPATLVQPVGSPLSLECTVEGTSNPNLYWYRQAAGRGLQLLFYSVGIGQISSEVPQNLSASRPQDRQFILSSKKLLLSDSGFYLCAWSVINEQFFGPGTRLTVL.

This clone has a handful of counts. This sequence joins TRBV6-5 and TRBJ1-1, with 8 bases that match TRBD1. CDR3 length: 14 amino acids. Trimming at V came to 6 bases and at J to 4 bases, leaving 7 bases not matched to a gene. From germline, CDR1 is MNHEY and CDR2 SVGAGI. The DNA of the CDR3 is TGTGCCAGCAGCGTCGGACAGGGTAGCACTGAAGCTTTCTTT. Amino acid sequence: CASSVGQGSTEAFF.

This clone has more than one count but fewer than ten. The rearrangement uses TRBV6-5 and TRBJ1-1, with 8 bases aligning to TRBD1. V lost 4 bases to trimming and J lost 5 bases; unmatched junction nucleotides: 3. The CDR3 runs 13 residues. CDR1 is MNHEY and CDR2 is SVGAGI in the germline V gene. This CDR3 is CASSSDRGTEAFF. Written as DNA, the CDR3 is TGTGCCAGCAGTTCCGACAGGGGTACTGAAGCTTTCTTT.